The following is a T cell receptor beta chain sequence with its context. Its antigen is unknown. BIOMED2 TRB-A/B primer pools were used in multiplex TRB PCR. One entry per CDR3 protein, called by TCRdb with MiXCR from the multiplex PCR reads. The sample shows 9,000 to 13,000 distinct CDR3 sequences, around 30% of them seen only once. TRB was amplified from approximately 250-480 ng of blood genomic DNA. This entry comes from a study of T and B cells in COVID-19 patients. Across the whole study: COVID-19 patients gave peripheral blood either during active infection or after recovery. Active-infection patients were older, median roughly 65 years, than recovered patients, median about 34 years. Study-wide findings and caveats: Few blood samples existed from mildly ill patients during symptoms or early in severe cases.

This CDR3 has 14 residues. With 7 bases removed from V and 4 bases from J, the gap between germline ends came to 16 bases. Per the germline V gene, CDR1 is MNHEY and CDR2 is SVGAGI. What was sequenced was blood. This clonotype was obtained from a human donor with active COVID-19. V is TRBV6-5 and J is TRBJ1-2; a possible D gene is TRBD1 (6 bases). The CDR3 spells CASINTGSAYGYTF. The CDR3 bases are TGTGCCAGCATCAATACAGGGAGCGCCTATGGCTACACCTTC.